The TCR beta chain described here comes from a study of beta chain features in type 1 diabetes. Expressed TCRB transcripts were sequenced after all isolated RNA was converted to cDNA. Deep immunoSEQ sequencing covered naive, central memory and regulatory T cell samples. The repertoire was sequenced with immunoSEQ multiplex PCR; TCRdb's copy has only in-frame clones and lacks some. The table includes nearly 350,000 clones, roughly a tenth detected once. Broader study findings: Patients' naive, central memory and regulatory TCRB repertoires appeared more alike than those of healthy donors. Shortening that was moderate but significant affected the TCRB CDR3s of Type 1 diabetes patients in all four CD4+ subsets.

Via the markers CD45RO/CCR7/CD25/CD127/CD95/CD27, stem cell-like memory, regulatory, central memory and naive CD4+ cells were sorted. Purities in excess of 95% were seen in all sorted populations. The CDR3 is made up of 12 amino acids. Germline V gives CDR1 SGHRS, CDR2 YFSETQ. V was clipped by 4 bases and J by 9 bases, with 11 bases between them. This clone was seen only a few times. Its antigen is undetermined. The sample consisted of central memory CD4+ T cells from blood. The sequence was collected from a young man with type 1 diabetes. V is TRBV5-1 and J is TRBJ2-1; no clear D. The CDR3 is CASSLPGSEQFF. The DNA for the CDR3 is TGCGCCAGCAGCCTCCCAGGAAGTGAGCAGTTCTTC.